This TCR beta chain was sequenced for a study of T cells after posttransplantation cyclophosphamide. Study findings and constraints: Later blood repertoires were often dominated by clones from the donor CD8+ memory compartment. TRB clonality was highly associated with recipient CMV seropositivity and reactivation.

This clone was found many times. The antigen remains unidentified. The assay was immunoSEQ multiplex PCR, and TCRdb's table has in-frame clones only and misses some. This sample carries about 6,400 clones, none of them present only once. A marrow graft followed busulfan-fludarabine conditioning, with cyclophosphamide on days +3 and +4. This specimen consisted of PBMCs, obtained after an allogeneic stem cell transplant with post-transplant cyclophosphamide. This clonotype was obtained from a male patient aged 25 to 39 who received an allogeneic stem cell transplant from an unrelated donor, was CMV-positive, and had acute and chronic GVHD. The graft donor may have given rise to some T cells.

As DNA, the CDR3 is TGTGCCAGCAGCTTTCCGTCCTTGAACACTGAAGCTTTCTTT. It translates to CASSFPSLNTEAFF. The J gene is TRBJ1-1, the V gene TRBV7-9; D is unclear. This CDR3 spans 14 amino acids. Between the trimmed V and J ends, which lost 3 bases and 0 bases, there was a span of 8 bases. From germline, CDR1 is SEHNR and CDR2 FQNEAQ (reference sequence).